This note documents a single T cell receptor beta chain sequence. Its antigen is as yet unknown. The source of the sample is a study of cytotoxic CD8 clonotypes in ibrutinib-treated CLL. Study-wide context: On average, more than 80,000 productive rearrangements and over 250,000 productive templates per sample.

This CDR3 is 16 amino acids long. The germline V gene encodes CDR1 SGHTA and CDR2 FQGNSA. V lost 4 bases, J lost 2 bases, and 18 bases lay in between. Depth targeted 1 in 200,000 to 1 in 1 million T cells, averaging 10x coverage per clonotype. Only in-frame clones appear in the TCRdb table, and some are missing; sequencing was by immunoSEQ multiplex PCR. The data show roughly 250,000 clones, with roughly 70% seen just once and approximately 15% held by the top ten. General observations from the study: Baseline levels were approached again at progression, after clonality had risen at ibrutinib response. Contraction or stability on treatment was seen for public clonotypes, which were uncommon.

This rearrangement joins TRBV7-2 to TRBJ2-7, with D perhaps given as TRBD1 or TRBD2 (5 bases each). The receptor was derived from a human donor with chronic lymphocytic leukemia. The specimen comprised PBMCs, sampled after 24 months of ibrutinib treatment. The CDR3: CASSSGMTAGAYEQYF. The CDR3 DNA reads TGTGCCAGCAGCTCAGGGATGACCGCCGGGGCCTACGAGCAGTACTTC.